The sample holds one count of the clone carrying this TCR beta chain. This entry is derived from a study of blood T cell repertoires in COVID-19. The repertoire was sequenced with immunoSEQ multiplex PCR; TCRdb's copy has only in-frame clones and lacks some. The data show around 74,000 clones, around 90% seen once. V was pared by 5 bases and J by 0 bases, with 19 bases of the junction left unmatched. Germline values: CDR1 LNHDA, CDR2 SQIVND (reference sequence). The CDR3 covers 21 residues. The clonotype comes from a man younger than 40 with acute or convalescent COVID-19. Sequencing was performed on peripheral blood. The chain combines TRBV19 with TRBJ2-2, with 9 bases that match TRBD1. The CDR3 loop is CASSSPVTGGSSVTNTGELFF. CDR3 sequence (DNA): TGTGCCAGTAGTTCTCCGGTGACAGGGGGGTCGTCAGTGACGAACACCGGGGAGCTGTTTTTT.